Listed below are T cell receptor beta chains from one sample, sequenced in a study of blood T cell repertoires in COVID-19. TCRdb keeps only in-frame clones here, not all; method: immunoSEQ multiplex PCR. Among roughly 250,000 clones listed, 70% to 85% were seen once. The sequenced sample consisted of peripheral blood. These TCRs come from a woman in her forties with active or convalescent COVID-19. Both conserved end residues are part of each CDR3. A D gene is named only where the DNA matches it firmly. Not every row has a clone size; where given, it reads once, few, many or a size class.

clone size	V gene	D gene	J gene	CDR3 DNA	CDR3 protein
once	TRBV7-3	TRBD1	TRBJ1-3	TGTGCCAGCAGCTTGGAGGGGGCGCCCGGAAACACCATATATTTT	CASSLEGAPGNTIYF
-	TRBV29-1	TRBD1	TRBJ2-7	TGCAGCGTTGTAGGGGACAGGGTACATGAGCAGTACTTC	CSVVGDRVHEQYF
-	TRBV28	TRBD1	TRBJ1-5	TGTGCCAGCTTAGGAGACAGGGCTGGTCAGCCCCAGCATTTT	CASLGDRAGQPQHF
-	TRBV15	-	TRBJ2-4	TGTGCCACCAGCAGAGGACTAGGGGAGGGGGTAGCCAAAAACATTCAGTACTTC	CATSRGLGEGVAKNIQYF
-	TRBV5-1	-	TRBJ1-1	TGCGCCAGCAGCCCATTCTTCAGGCTGAGTCCTGAAGCTTTCTTT	CASSPFFRLSPEAFF
-	TRBV29-1	TRBD1	TRBJ2-2	TGCAGCGTTGGACAGGGAACCGGGGAGCTGTTTTTT	CSVGQGTGELFF
-	TRBV24-1	-	TRBJ2-1	TGTGCCACCAGTGATCGACAGCGAAAATCCTACAATGAGCAGTTCTTC	CATSDRQRKSYNEQFF
once	TRBV7-9	-	TRBJ1-2	TGTGCCAGCAGCTTATCCCGGGATGGCTACACCTTC	CASSLSRDGYTF
-	TRBV4-1	-	TRBJ1-4	TGCGCCAGCAGACAAACCGGGACACTGGATAGGAAACTGTTTTTT	CASRQTGTLDRKLFF
-	TRBV24-1	-	TRBJ1-1	TGTGCCACCAGTGATCCGGGCCCGGGGGGAAAGAACACTGAAGCTTTCTTT	CATSDPGPGGKNTEAFF
-	TRBV9	TRBD2	TRBJ2-5	TGTGCCAGCAGCGTAGCGGGGGGGGTACAAGAGACCCAGTACTTC	CASSVAGGVQETQYF
few	TRBV28	TRBD1	TRBJ1-2	TGTGCCAGCAGTTTCCATGGACAGGGCCTCTATGGCTACACCTTC	CASSFHGQGLYGYTF
-	TRBV5-1	-	TRBJ1-6	TGCGCCAGCAGCTTGGGTTCAGGGAATAATTCACCCCTCCACTTT	CASSLGSGNNSPLHF
-	TRBV10-3	TRBD1	TRBJ1-2	TGTGCCATCAGTGCCGGGACAGGCATCGGCTATGGCTACACCTTC	CAISAGTGIGYGYTF
once	TRBV2	TRBD2	TRBJ2-5	TGTGCCAGCAGTGGCGCGGGGGGAGGGCAAGAGACCCAGTACTTC	CASSGAGGGQETQYF
-	TRBV11-3	-	TRBJ1-1	TGTGCCAGCAGCTTAGCGGGAGGAACTGAAGCTTTCTTT	CASSLAGGTEAFF
-	TRBV29-1	TRBD1	TRBJ1-2	TGCAGCGTTGTGGGGACAGGGGATGGCTACACCTTC	CSVVGTGDGYTF
-	TRBV12-3/TRBV12-4	-	TRBJ1-1	TGTGCCAGCACCTTACAGGGAGAAACTGAAGCTTTCTTT	CASTLQGETEAFF
-	TRBV5-5	TRBD2	TRBJ2-7	TGTGCCAGCAGCCCATCCGGGACTAGCGGGGGATACTACGAGCAGTACTTC	CASSPSGTSGGYYEQYF
-	TRBV10-3	TRBD2	TRBJ2-3	TGTGCCATCAGTAGTAGCGGGGGTCACACAGATACGCAGTATTTT	CAISSSGGHTDTQYF
-	TRBV27	-	TRBJ2-4	TGTGCCAGCAGGCCACCTAGCCCGGACATTCAGTACTTC	CASRPPSPDIQYF
-	TRBV5-1	-	TRBJ1-2	TGCGCCAGCAGAACAGATCCGGGGGGCGCGAGTATTCGCTATGGCTACACCTTC	CASRTDPGGASIRYGYTF
few	TRBV5-1	-	TRBJ1-1	TGCGCCAGCAGCTCCCCAGGGAACACTGAAGCTTTCTTT	CASSSPGNTEAFF
-	TRBV29-1	-	TRBJ2-7	TGCAGCGTTGTCAGGGGCCCCTCCTACGAGCAGTACTTC	CSVVRGPSYEQYF
-	TRBV30	TRBD1	TRBJ1-2	TGTGCCTGGAGAGCCACAGGGGGAACTAACTATGGCTACACCTTC	CAWRATGGTNYGYTF
-	TRBV9	-	TRBJ2-2	TGTGCCAGCAGCTTGGGGCCCCCTACCGGGGAGCTGTTTTTT	CASSLGPPTGELFF
-	TRBV5-4	TRBD1	TRBJ2-7	TGTGCCAGCAGCTGGGGGACAGGGACCATCTCCTACGAGCAGTACTTC	CASSWGTGTISYEQYF
-	TRBV19	-	TRBJ1-5	TGTGCCAGTAGTCCCCGCGGGGATAGCAATCAGCCCCAGCATTTT	CASSPRGDSNQPQHF
once	TRBV5-4	TRBD1	TRBJ1-1	TGTGCCAGCAGCTTCCCCCGGGACAGGGCTATGAACACTGAAGCTTTCTTT	CASSFPRDRAMNTEAFF
-	TRBV7-3	-	TRBJ2-3	TGTGCCAGCAGCTTAACGGAGGGGAGTACGCAGTATTTT	CASSLTEGSTQYF
few	TRBV25-1	TRBD1	TRBJ1-3	TGTGCCAGCAGTGACCCAGGGGGCACTGGAAACACCATATATTTT	CASSDPGGTGNTIYF
-	TRBV18	-	TRBJ1-4	TGTGCCAGCTCACGAACAGGGATTGAAAAACTGTTTTTT	CASSRTGIEKLFF
-	TRBV28	-	TRBJ2-1	TGTGCCAGCAGTGGAGGGGGCCTTCCCTACGACTACAATGAGCAGTTCTTC	CASSGGGLPYDYNEQFF
-	TRBV30	TRBD1	TRBJ1-4	TGTGCCTGGAGTCCTGGACAGGGAAATAATGAAAAACTGTTTTTT	CAWSPGQGNNEKLFF
once	TRBV5-6	-	TRBJ2-1	TGTGCCAGCAGCCGAAGTGACAGGGGAGGGACGAATGAGCAGTTCTTC	CASSRSDRGGTNEQFF
once	TRBV28	TRBD1	TRBJ2-2	TGTGCCAGCAGTTTACCTCTATCCTTCCTCAGGGGGCCGAACACCGGGGAGCTGTTTTTT	CASSLPLSFLRGPNTGELFF
-	TRBV15	TRBD2	TRBJ2-1	TGTGCCACCAGCAGAGGAGGACTAGCGGGGGTCGGGTCCTACAATGAGCAGTTCTTC	CATSRGGLAGVGSYNEQFF
-	TRBV30	TRBD2	TRBJ2-1	TGTGCCTGGAGGGGACTAGCGGGGGGGCGTGAGCAGTTCTTC	CAWRGLAGGREQFF